The 15 T cell receptor beta chains listed next were all sequenced from one sample in a study of T cell responses to AZD1222 COVID-19 vaccine. Using immunoSEQ multiplex PCR, the repertoire was profiled, and TCRdb retains in-frame clones only, with some absent. This table holds under 200,000 clones, 90% to 95% found once. The sample in question was peripheral blood, obtained on day 0 of AZD1222 vaccination. The receptors were sampled from an adult in good health.

This chain links TRBV29-1 with TRBJ2-1, with unresolved D. V lost 3 bases and J lost 1, with 10 bases in between. This CDR3 comprises 14 residues. In germline, CDR1 is SQVTM, CDR2 ANQGSEA. Here the CDR3 DNA reads TGCAGCGTTGAGTCCTGGGTTTCCTACAATGAGCAGTTCTTC. Translated, it gives CSVESWVSYNEQFF.

The CDR3, as DNA: TGCGCCAGCAGCCCACGGACTAGCAGATACAATGAGCAGTTCTTC. Translating gives CASSPRTSRYNEQFF. The chain carries TRBV5-1 and TRBJ2-1, with 8 bases matching TRBD2. Germline V lookup: CDR1 SGHRS, CDR2 YFSETQ. This CDR3 has 15 residues. Losses at the gene ends were 4 bases for V and 4 bases for J; bases not matched to a gene: 7.

V is TRBV28 and J is TRBJ1-6; 10 bases fit TRBD1. The germline gives CDR1 MDHEN, CDR2 SYDVKM. The trim removed 4 bases at V and 7 bases at J, leaving 10 bases unmatched. The CDR3 extends over 17 amino acids. CDR3 DNA: TGTGCCAGCAGTTCTCCCGCCGGGACAGGGGACAATTCACCCCTCCACTTT. Protein: CASSSPAGTGDNSPLHF.

V gene TRBV19 combines with J gene TRBJ2-6, with D hard to call. The CDR3 contains 15 residues. The germline V gene encodes CDR1 LNHDA and CDR2 SQIVND (reference sequence). Trimming stripped 3 bases from V and 4 bases from J, with 10 bases between. DNA of the CDR3: TGTGCCAGTAGTATTAGTGTCCGAGGGGCCAACGTCCTGACTTTC. Protein: CASSISVRGANVLTF.

This rearrangement joins TRBV28 to TRBJ1-5; D perhaps matches TRBD1 (5 bases). The ends were cut back, 8 bases at V and 0 bases at J, with 11 bases in the middle. In germline, CDR1 is MDHEN, CDR2 SYDVKM. The CDR3 extends over 14 amino acids. DNA of the CDR3: TGTGCCAGCCGGGGACCCTTTAGCAATCAGCCCCAGCATTTT. Protein product: CASRGPFSNQPQHF.

This chain uses TRBV7-9 with TRBJ2-6, with D perhaps matching TRBD1 (6 bases). The CDR3 runs to 15 residues. V was trimmed by 7 bases and J by 4 bases, leaving 14 bases between them. CDR1 is SEHNR and CDR2 is FQNEAQ in the germline V gene (reference sequence). Here the CDR3 reads CASTLTGPGANVLTF. For the CDR3, the DNA is TGTGCCAGCACCCTAACAGGGCCCGGGGCCAACGTCCTGACTTTC.

The DNA of the CDR3 is TGTGCCAGTAGCCTCCATCCAAGGGCCAATCAGCCCCAGCATTTT. It encodes CASSLHPRANQPQHF. The chain has TRBV19 and TRBJ1-5, with no clear D. V dropped 6 bases and J dropped 3 bases, with 15 bases sitting between them. The germline CDR1 and CDR2 sequences are LNHDA and SQIVND (reference sequence). The CDR3 has 15 amino acids.

The V call is TRBV6-2 or TRBV6-3, the J call TRBJ2-3; 10 nucleotides line up with TRBD2. The CDR3 runs 17 residues. After removal of 5 bases from V and 2 bases from J, the junction contained 10 bases not matched to a gene. Germline V gives CDR1 MNHEY, CDR2 SVGEGT. Here the CDR3 reads CASSKTGTSDVTDTQYF. DNA for the CDR3: TGTGCCAGCAGTAAGACCGGGACTAGCGATGTCACAGATACGCAGTATTTT.

The chain joins TRBV27 to TRBJ1-5; the D gene is possibly TRBD1 (5 bases). The CDR3 spans 15 residues. The V end lost 2 bases, the J end lost 1 base, and 9 bases lay between the germline ends. Germline loops: CDR1 MNHEY, CDR2 SMNVEV (reference sequence). CDR3 DNA: TGTGCCAGCAGTTTAGGGGGTTGGAGCAATCAGCCCCAGCATTTT. As protein: CASSLGGWSNQPQHF.

The chain has TRBV2 and TRBJ1-2; 8 bases line up with TRBD1. The CDR3 loop spans 13 amino acids. Germline CDR1 and CDR2: SNHLY and FYNNEI. The V and J ends lost 5 bases and 7 bases, in that order; junction bases with no gene match: 6. CDR3 in amino acids: CASSLDRVGGYTF. The CDR3 bases are TGTGCCAGCAGTCTGGACAGGGTTGGTGGCTACACCTTC.

This chain joins TRBV15 and TRBJ1-5, with a weak D call TRBD1 (6 bases). The CDR3 contains 16 residues. Deletions cut 0 bases from V and 2 bases from J, with 11 bases between. Germline CDR1 and CDR2: LNHNV and YYDKDF (reference sequence). CDR3 coding DNA: TGTGCCACCAGCAGAGACCAAAAGGGGGGCAATCAGCCCCAGCATTTT. Protein: CATSRDQKGGNQPQHF.

On this clone itself: The same CDR3 is also encoded by other DNA sequences in this sample. DNA of the CDR3: TGTGCCAGCAGCGTTGGGCAGTCTGGAAACACCATATATTTT. It specifies CASSVGQSGNTIYF. The chain uses TRBV9 and TRBJ1-3; D unresolved. Trimming removed 2 bases at V and 1 base at J, with 7 bases between. In germline, CDR1 is SGDLS, CDR2 YYNGEE. This CDR3 has 14 residues.

This chain joins TRBV6-5 and TRBJ2-3, with 7 bases matching TRBD1. Trimming at V came to 6 bases and at J to 0 bases, leaving 6 bases not matched to a gene. CDR1 is MNHEY, CDR2 SVGAGI, per germline. The CDR3 extends over 15 amino acids. The CDR3 DNA is TGTGCCAGCAGATCCGGGACAGAAAGCACAGATACGCAGTATTTT. Protein: CASRSGTESTDTQYF.

This chain uses TRBV6-5 with TRBJ2-3; 13 nucleotides align to TRBD2. Germline CDR1 and CDR2: MNHEY and SVGAGI. V gave up 8 bases and J gave up 7 bases; unmatched junction bases: 6. The CDR3 is 14 amino acids. The CDR3 loop is CASGGLAGRNTQYF. Written as DNA, the CDR3 is TGTGCCAGCGGGGGACTAGCGGGAAGAAATACGCAGTATTTT.

The chain recombines TRBV30 with TRBJ1-6, with D uncertain. V was shortened by 1 base and J by 10 bases, with 14 bases between the two germline ends. The CDR3 has 14 amino acids. Per germline, CDR1 GTSNPN and CDR2 SVGIG (reference sequence). For the CDR3, the DNA is TGTGCCTGGAGTGGAGCAATCGCCCGGTCACCCCTCCACTTT. Protein product: CAWSGAIARSPLHF.